This TCR beta chain was sequenced in a study of T-cell reconstitution after alpha-beta-depleted transplantation in children. Study-level results: After one year, T-cell counts and TCRbeta diversity mostly came from new T cells. Roughly two months post-transplant, alpha-beta T cells reportedly originated from several hundred graft clones that had expanded. For some patients, TCRbeta diversity was high at day 60 because of recipient T cells and thymic progenitors that survived.

Unique molecular identifiers were incorporated when the TCRbeta library was constructed. TCRdb fed the PCR reads into MiXCR, producing one record per CDR3 protein. The data show fewer than 700,000 distinct CDR3 sequences, 23% seen once. CDR3 length: 20 residues. The junction had 18 bases not matched to a gene; V was cut back by 0 bases and J by 8 bases. Germline lookup yields CDR1 MGHRA and CDR2 YSYEKL. Notes on this clonotype: Antigen specificity is unknown.

The rearrangement links TRBV4-1 to TRBJ2-1; 11 bases are a match to TRBD2. The input for sequencing was PBMCs, mostly from graft donor cells, taken 360 days after TCRalphabeta/CD19-depleted stem cell transplant. The clonotype comes from a boy under two years old who had a stem cell transplant for acute myeloid leukemia, so the T cells may come from the graft donor. The DNA for the CDR3 is TGCGCCAGCAGCCAAGATTCGGAACTAGCGGGGGTGTTTAAGGGGGATGAGCAGTTCTTC. Translated, it gives CASSQDSELAGVFKGDEQFF.